Listed below are T cell receptor beta chains from one sample, sequenced in a study of regulatory T cells. TCRdb's table, derived via immunoSEQ multiplex PCR, lists solely in-frame clones and lacks some. The sample lists about 35,000 clones; approximately 89% were seen once. The source material was conventional CD4+ T cells sorted from blood. All receptors derive from a person aged 18 to 35 with CD3G deficiency. The CDR3 runs from the conserved cysteine through the conserved F or W. Fields, in order: CDR3 length, V gene, D gene, clone size, J gene, CDR3 DNA, CDR3 protein. D genes are given only for firm matches. Only some rows state a clone size, as once, few, many or a class for expanded clones.

len: 13
v_gene: TRBV7-2
d_gene: NA
abundance: NA
j_gene: TRBJ2-7
CDR3nt: TGTGCCAGCAGCTTACGGCAGAACTACGAGCAGTACTTC
CDR3aa: CASSLRQNYEQYF

len: 14
v_gene: TRBV28
d_gene: TRBD1
abundance: NA
j_gene: TRBJ1-4
CDR3nt: TGTGCCAGCAGCTTGGGACAGTCTAATGAAAAACTGTTTTTT
CDR3aa: CASSLGQSNEKLFF

len: 15
v_gene: TRBV7-2
d_gene: NA
abundance: NA
j_gene: TRBJ2-1
CDR3nt: TGTGCCAGCAGCTCTAGACAAGGGGTCTGGGATGAGCAGTTCTTC
CDR3aa: CASSSRQGVWDEQFF

len: 14
v_gene: TRBV7-9
d_gene: NA
abundance: NA
j_gene: TRBJ1-1
CDR3nt: TGTGCCAGCAGCCCTAGGGGGGGTAACACTGAAGCTTTCTTT
CDR3aa: CASSPRGGNTEAFF

len: 16
v_gene: TRBV5-1
d_gene: NA
abundance: NA
j_gene: TRBJ2-3
CDR3nt: TGCGCCAGCAGCTTGGATCCTCCTACGGGGACAGATACGCAGTATTTT
CDR3aa: CASSLDPPTGTDTQYF

len: 13
v_gene: TRBV28
d_gene: NA
abundance: NA
j_gene: TRBJ1-1
CDR3nt: TGTGCCAGCAGCTCGACGAGGACGGCTGAAGCTTTCTTT
CDR3aa: CASSSTRTAEAFF

len: 13
v_gene: TRBV6-1
d_gene: NA
abundance: NA
j_gene: TRBJ1-1
CDR3nt: TGTGCCAGCAGTGAACGAGACAGGACTGAAGCTTTCTTT
CDR3aa: CASSERDRTEAFF

len: 13
v_gene: TRBV10-3
d_gene: NA
abundance: NA
j_gene: TRBJ1-5
CDR3nt: TGTGCCATCAGCACCGAGAGAGGTCAGCCCCAGCATTTT
CDR3aa: CAISTERGQPQHF

len: 13
v_gene: TRBV6-5
d_gene: NA
abundance: NA
j_gene: TRBJ1-6
CDR3nt: TGTGCCAGCAGTAGGGGTAATAATTCACCCCTCCACTTT
CDR3aa: CASSRGNNSPLHF

len: 13
v_gene: TRBV6-6
d_gene: NA
abundance: NA
j_gene: TRBJ1-1
CDR3nt: TGTGCCAGCAGTTTGGTAGCGGGCACTGAAGCTTTCTTT
CDR3aa: CASSLVAGTEAFF

len: 17
v_gene: TRBV4-1
d_gene: NA
abundance: NA
j_gene: TRBJ2-1
CDR3nt: TGCGCCAGCAGCCGAGCTGGTTTAATGGCGGGGAGCAATGAGCAGTTCTTC
CDR3aa: CASSRAGLMAGSNEQFF

len: 13
v_gene: TRBV5-1
d_gene: TRBD1
abundance: once
j_gene: TRBJ1-2
CDR3nt: TGCGCCAGCAGTTCCGACAGGGGCAATGGCTACACCTTC
CDR3aa: CASSSDRGNGYTF

len: 14
v_gene: TRBV7-9
d_gene: NA
abundance: NA
j_gene: TRBJ1-2
CDR3nt: TGTGCCAGCAGCTTAGATCTGGGAAGCTATGGCTACACCTTC
CDR3aa: CASSLDLGSYGYTF

len: 16
v_gene: TRBV28
d_gene: TRBD2
abundance: NA
j_gene: TRBJ2-2
CDR3nt: TGTGCCAGCAGTTCCCCGGGGGGGGAGTTCACCGGGGAGCTGTTTTTT
CDR3aa: CASSSPGGEFTGELFF

len: 14
v_gene: TRBV7-4
d_gene: TRBD1
abundance: once
j_gene: TRBJ2-7
CDR3nt: TGTGCCAGCAGCGTCCGGGACAGTGACTACGAGCAGTACTTC
CDR3aa: CASSVRDSDYEQYF

len: 16
v_gene: TRBV28
d_gene: TRBD1
abundance: NA
j_gene: TRBJ2-7
CDR3nt: TGTGCCAGCAGTTCCACCTCCGGGACAGGGTCCCTAGGGCAGTACTTC
CDR3aa: CASSSTSGTGSLGQYF

len: 13
v_gene: TRBV10-3
d_gene: TRBD1
abundance: NA
j_gene: TRBJ2-1
CDR3nt: TGTGCCACCGCGGGACAGGGTGGCAAGAAGCAGTTCTTC
CDR3aa: CATAGQGGKKQFF

len: 13
v_gene: TRBV10-3
d_gene: NA
abundance: NA
j_gene: TRBJ2-1
CDR3nt: TGTGCCATCAGTGAGCTCAGGGAGGATGAGCAGTTCTTC
CDR3aa: CAISELREDEQFF

len: 15
v_gene: TRBV5-1
d_gene: TRBD1
abundance: NA
j_gene: TRBJ2-7
CDR3nt: TGCGCCAGCAGCTTGGCCTCGGCAGGGGGCTACGAGCAGTACTTC
CDR3aa: CASSLASAGGYEQYF

len: 14
v_gene: TRBV6-6
d_gene: NA
abundance: NA
j_gene: TRBJ1-2
CDR3nt: TGTGCCAGCAGTTACCATCCGGGGTATGGGGGCTACACCTTC
CDR3aa: CASSYHPGYGGYTF

len: 12
v_gene: TRBV10-3
d_gene: NA
abundance: NA
j_gene: TRBJ2-7
CDR3nt: TGTGCCTCCTCGACAGGAGGCTACGAGCAGTACTTC
CDR3aa: CASSTGGYEQYF

len: 15
v_gene: TRBV19
d_gene: TRBD1
abundance: NA
j_gene: TRBJ2-1
CDR3nt: TGTGCCAGTAGTGGGGGACAGGTCGGTCGGAATGAGCAGTTCTTC
CDR3aa: CASSGGQVGRNEQFF

len: 13
v_gene: TRBV6-1
d_gene: NA
abundance: few
j_gene: TRBJ2-7
CDR3nt: TGTGCCAGCAGCACAGACAGGCGGCACGAGCAGTACTTC
CDR3aa: CASSTDRRHEQYF

len: 15
v_gene: TRBV7-2
d_gene: TRBD2
abundance: few
j_gene: TRBJ2-7
CDR3nt: TGTGCCAGCAGCCCCTGGGGGGGACTAGGCTACGAGCAGTACTTC
CDR3aa: CASSPWGGLGYEQYF

len: 13
v_gene: TRBV6-1
d_gene: NA
abundance: NA
j_gene: TRBJ1-5
CDR3nt: TGTGCCAGCAGTGAAGCAGGGAATCAGCCCCAGCATTTT
CDR3aa: CASSEAGNQPQHF

len: 12
v_gene: TRBV28
d_gene: TRBD1
abundance: NA
j_gene: TRBJ1-1
CDR3nt: TGTGCCAGCAGTTCGACAGGGAGCGTGGCTTTCTTT
CDR3aa: CASSSTGSVAFF

len: 14
v_gene: TRBV11-2
d_gene: TRBD1
abundance: once
j_gene: TRBJ2-7
CDR3nt: TGTGCCAGCAGCTTAACAGGGGCCACCTACGAGCAGTACTTC
CDR3aa: CASSLTGATYEQYF

len: 15
v_gene: TRBV5-1
d_gene: NA
abundance: NA
j_gene: TRBJ2-6
CDR3nt: TGCGCCAGCAGCTTGTCAGGAGCTGGGGCCAACGTCCTGACTTTC
CDR3aa: CASSLSGAGANVLTF

len: 12
v_gene: TRBV28
d_gene: NA
abundance: NA
j_gene: TRBJ2-4
CDR3nt: TGTGCCAGCAGCACGAACGTCGGCATTCAGTACTTC
CDR3aa: CASSTNVGIQYF

len: 12
v_gene: TRBV21-1
d_gene: NA
abundance: NA
j_gene: TRBJ2-5
CDR3nt: TGTGCCAGCAGCAAAGAGGAAGAGACCCAGTACTTC
CDR3aa: CASSKEEETQYF

len: 14
v_gene: TRBV28
d_gene: NA
abundance: medium-sized
j_gene: TRBJ1-5
CDR3nt: TGTGCCAGCAGTTTACAGGAGTTCCGACAGCCCCAGCATTTT
CDR3aa: CASSLQEFRQPQHF

len: 15
v_gene: TRBV5-1
d_gene: TRBD2
abundance: NA
j_gene: TRBJ2-5
CDR3nt: TGCGCCAGCAGCCCGGGAGCGGGAAACCAAGAGACCCAGTACTTC
CDR3aa: CASSPGAGNQETQYF

len: 18
v_gene: TRBV6-1
d_gene: NA
abundance: NA
j_gene: TRBJ2-7
CDR3nt: TGTGCCAGCAGTGAAGCGCAAGGTGGCAGGGGGGTCTCCTACGAGCAGTACTTC
CDR3aa: CASSEAQGGRGVSYEQYF

len: 15
v_gene: TRBV6-1
d_gene: TRBD2
abundance: NA
j_gene: TRBJ2-1
CDR3nt: TGTGCCAGCAGCCCACTAGCGGGGGGGCGCTATGAGCAGTTCTTC
CDR3aa: CASSPLAGGRYEQFF

len: 12
v_gene: TRBV10-2
d_gene: NA
abundance: NA
j_gene: TRBJ1-1
CDR3nt: TGCGCCAGCAGAAATTACAACACTGAAGCTTTCTTT
CDR3aa: CASRNYNTEAFF

len: 15
v_gene: TRBV28
d_gene: NA
abundance: NA
j_gene: TRBJ2-7
CDR3nt: TGTGCCAGCAGTACTTTCGGCGTGGGCGTGGGGGAGCAGTACTTC
CDR3aa: CASSTFGVGVGEQYF

len: 15
v_gene: TRBV28
d_gene: NA
abundance: NA
j_gene: TRBJ2-1
CDR3nt: TGTGCCAGCGCGAAAACCGGGACACTTATCAATGAGCAGTTCTTC
CDR3aa: CASAKTGTLINEQFF

len: 16
v_gene: TRBV5-1
d_gene: NA
abundance: NA
j_gene: TRBJ2-3
CDR3nt: TGCGCCAGCACCCACGGGACGGGACGAGGGTCAGATACGCAGTATTTT
CDR3aa: CASTHGTGRGSDTQYF

len: 13
v_gene: TRBV10-3
d_gene: NA
abundance: NA
j_gene: TRBJ1-1
CDR3nt: TGTGCCATCAGTGAGAACAGGGACACTGAAGCTTTCTTT
CDR3aa: CAISENRDTEAFF

len: 13
v_gene: TRBV10-3
d_gene: NA
abundance: NA
j_gene: TRBJ1-1
CDR3nt: TGTGCCATCAGTGAGTCACCGGACACTGAAGCTTTCTTT
CDR3aa: CAISESPDTEAFF

len: 14
v_gene: TRBV28
d_gene: NA
abundance: NA
j_gene: TRBJ1-3
CDR3nt: TGTGCCAGCTCTACAGGGAGAACTGGAAACACCATATATTTT
CDR3aa: CASSTGRTGNTIYF

len: 14
v_gene: TRBV6-6
d_gene: NA
abundance: NA
j_gene: TRBJ1-2
CDR3nt: TGTGCCAGCAGTCCGGGGTCCTGGGGCTATGGCTACACCTTC
CDR3aa: CASSPGSWGYGYTF

len: 15
v_gene: TRBV25-1
d_gene: NA
abundance: NA
j_gene: TRBJ1-4
CDR3nt: TGTGCCCCCAAATGTTATGAGGCGTGCCGTGAAAAACTGTTTTTT
CDR3aa: CAPKCYEACREKLFF

len: 15
v_gene: TRBV7-9
d_gene: NA
abundance: NA
j_gene: TRBJ2-1
CDR3nt: TGTGCCAGCAGCTTAGGGGGGTTCTCTGGTCGTGAGCAGTTCTTC
CDR3aa: CASSLGGFSGREQFF

len: 15
v_gene: TRBV28
d_gene: TRBD1
abundance: NA
j_gene: TRBJ2-5
CDR3nt: TGTGCCAGCAGTTCAGGGGGACATAGCCAAGAGACCCAGTACTTC
CDR3aa: CASSSGGHSQETQYF

len: 15
v_gene: TRBV7-1
d_gene: NA
abundance: NA
j_gene: TRBJ2-3
CDR3nt: TGTGCCAGCAGCTCACAAACCTCTAGCACAGATACGCAGTATTTT
CDR3aa: CASSSQTSSTDTQYF

len: 16
v_gene: TRBV28
d_gene: TRBD1
abundance: NA
j_gene: TRBJ1-1
CDR3nt: TGTGCCAGCAGTCCTGGGACAGTTACCGTGAACACTGAAGCTTTCTTT
CDR3aa: CASSPGTVTVNTEAFF

len: 13
v_gene: TRBV5-5
d_gene: TRBD1
abundance: NA
j_gene: TRBJ1-1
CDR3nt: TGTGCCAGCAGGAGGACAGGGACGGGGGAAGCTTTCTTT
CDR3aa: CASRRTGTGEAFF

len: 14
v_gene: TRBV19
d_gene: NA
abundance: NA
j_gene: TRBJ1-4
CDR3nt: TGTGCCAGTAGACCCGGTGCAACTAATGAAAAACTGTTTTTT
CDR3aa: CASRPGATNEKLFF

len: 14
v_gene: TRBV6-5
d_gene: TRBD1
abundance: NA
j_gene: TRBJ1-1
CDR3nt: TGTGCCAGCAGGCGGACAGGCCCGAACACTGAAGCTTTCTTT
CDR3aa: CASRRTGPNTEAFF

len: 12
v_gene: TRBV28
d_gene: NA
abundance: few
j_gene: TRBJ1-2
CDR3nt: TGTGCCAGCAGCAATAGAGACTATGGCTACACCTTC
CDR3aa: CASSNRDYGYTF

len: 18
v_gene: TRBV6-1
d_gene: TRBD1
abundance: NA
j_gene: TRBJ2-5
CDR3nt: TGTGCCAGCAGTGAGGGGCCGGGACAGGGGGGCAAAACAGAGACCCAGTACTTC
CDR3aa: CASSEGPGQGGKTETQYF

len: 13
v_gene: TRBV6-1
d_gene: NA
abundance: once
j_gene: TRBJ1-1
CDR3nt: TGTGCCAGCAGTTTTCACATGGGCACTGAAGCTTTCTTT
CDR3aa: CASSFHMGTEAFF

len: 14
v_gene: TRBV6-6
d_gene: TRBD1
abundance: NA
j_gene: TRBJ1-1
CDR3nt: TGTGCCAGCAGGCGGACAGGCCCGAACACTGAAGCTTTCTTT
CDR3aa: CASRRTGPNTEAFF

len: 13
v_gene: TRBV30
d_gene: NA
abundance: NA
j_gene: TRBJ1-1
CDR3nt: TGTGCCTGGAGCCGCGGGCTAGACACTGAAGCTTTCTTT
CDR3aa: CAWSRGLDTEAFF